What follows describes a single T cell receptor (beta chain). The data stem from a study of PD-L1 blockade in urothelial cancer. Each PCR contained spiked-in synthetic TCR analog templates. Measured with immunoSEQ multiplex PCR; TCRdb has only the in-frame clones, and not every one. The table has some 51,000 clones, approximately 86% seen once. Germline CDR1 is MDHEN and CDR2 is SYDVKM. V lost 2 bases to trimming and J lost 4 bases; unmatched junction nucleotides: 12. The CDR3 covers 17 residues. The clonotype was recovered from a man in his sixties with urothelial cancer. V and J are TRBV28 and TRBJ2-7, with 9 bases that match TRBD1. The starting material was PBMCs, obtained around atezolizumab (anti-PD-L1) treatment. The CDR3 reads CASSLPKAGQGSYEQYF. The CDR3 coding sequence is TGTGCCAGCAGTTTACCCAAAGCGGGACAGGGTTCGTACGAGCAGTACTTC.